This T cell receptor beta chain was sequenced in a study of blood T cell repertoires in COVID-19. Overall study context: Material from acute and convalescent COVID-19 was sourced from the United States, Italy and Spain. From T cells, B-cell-depleted T cells, or PBMCs came the material, which was cDNA or gDNA.

The CDR3 runs 13 residues. V was pared by 1 base and J by 3 bases, with 7 bases between. Germline V gene lookup returns CDR1 MDHEN and CDR2 SYDVKM. In the original processing: Reference gene primers were amplified, and this amplification served to estimate nucleated cell counts. The protocol was immunoSEQ multiplex PCR, while the TCRdb copy is restricted to in-frame clones and leaves out a portion. V, J and clone size are those of that table, while D and trimming were read from the DNA. The table includes about 200,000 clones, 80% to 85% detected once. Self-reported history from a screening survey and questionnaire set each donor's cohort.

The material sequenced was PBMCs or T cells enriched from blood (not recorded which). The chain recombines TRBV28 with TRBJ2-7, with D hard to call. This TCR came from a woman aged 50 to 60 with acute COVID-19. DNA for the CDR3: TGTGCCAGCAGTTTATCTGGCATCTACGAGCAGTACTTC. Its protein is CASSLSGIYEQYF.